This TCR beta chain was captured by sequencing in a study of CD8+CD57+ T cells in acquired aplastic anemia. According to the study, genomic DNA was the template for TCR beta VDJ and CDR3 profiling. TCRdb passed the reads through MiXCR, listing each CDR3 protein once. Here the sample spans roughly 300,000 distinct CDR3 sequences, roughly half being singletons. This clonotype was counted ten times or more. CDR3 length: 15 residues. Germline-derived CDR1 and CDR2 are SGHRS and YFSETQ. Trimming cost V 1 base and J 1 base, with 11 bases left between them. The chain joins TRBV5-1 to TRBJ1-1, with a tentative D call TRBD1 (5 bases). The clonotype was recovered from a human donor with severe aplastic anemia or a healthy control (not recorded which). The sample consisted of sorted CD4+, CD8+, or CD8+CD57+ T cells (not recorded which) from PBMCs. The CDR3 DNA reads TGCGCCAGCAGCTTGTTGTCCGGGGGGAACACTGAAGCTTTCTTT. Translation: CASSLLSGGNTEAFF.